Following are 19 T cell receptor delta chains from one sample sequenced in a study of Vδ1+ human thymocytes. Study-wide findings and caveats: In the thymus, TRG and TRD repertoires looked highly polyclonal with Gaussian CDR3 lengths.

These receptors' antigens are unknown. Sequences come from RNA converted to cDNA by reverse transcription. The CDR3 regions were amplified by multiplex PCR from V-gene primers to a constant-region primer. TCRdb re-called the multiplex PCR reads with CATT. The profile shows tens of thousands of delta-chain clones, more than 13% of them singletons. The sequenced sample consisted of Vdelta1+ gamma-delta thymocytes from the thymus. Subset defined: FACS-sorted CD3+ TCRalphabeta- TCRVdelta1+ TCRVdelta2- thymocytes. Receptors originate from a girl under three years old who had congenital heart surgery.

This sequence joins TRDV1 and TRDJ1; D possibly corresponds to TRDD2 (5 bases). Trimming stripped 2 bases from V and 0 bases from J, with 25 bases between. This CDR3 is 20 amino acids long. Looked up from germline, CDR1 is TSWWSYY and CDR2 is QGS. The CDR3 DNA is TGTGCTCTTGGGGAAGACCCCCTCCGTAGGCATCCTTCGTACACCGATAAACTCATCTTT. This gives the protein CALGEDPLRRHPSYTDKLIF.

This clone was observed a few times. The rearrangement uses TRDV1 and TRDJ1; 9 nucleotides match TRDD3. The V gene end was trimmed by 0 bases and the J gene end by 2 bases; junction bases not matched to a gene: 19. The CDR3 consists of 21 residues. The germline V gene has CDR1 TSWWSYY and CDR2 QGS. DNA of the CDR3: TGTGCTCTTGGGGAACTGATAGGAAGCTTGGCTGGGGGATTTTATACCGATAAACTCATCTTT. Residues: CALGELIGSLAGGFYTDKLIF.

Concerning this clone: This may arise from a read error, as a much more abundant clone is one base away. The rearrangement joins TRDV2 to TRDJ1; weak D call: TRDD3 (6 bases). The CDR3 totals 14 residues. The germline gives CDR1 GEAIGNYY, CDR2 EKD. The CDR3 coding sequence is TGTGCCTGTGACACCGTACTGGGCGACGATAGACTCATCTTT. Translating it yields CACDTVLGDDRLIF.

The chain couples TRDV1 to TRDJ1; D may be TRDD3 (5 bases). The ends were cut back, 2 bases at V and 0 bases at J, with 28 bases in the middle. The length of the CDR3 is 21 residues. CDR1 is TSWWSYY and CDR2 is QGS in the germline V gene. The CDR3 protein is CALGETPSLGWRYPYTDKLIF. For the CDR3, the DNA is TGTGCTCTTGGGGAAACACCCTCCCTTGGGTGGAGATACCCGTACACCGATAAACTCATCTTT.

The chain combines TRDV1 with TRDJ1; 12 bases map to TRDD3. The CDR3 consists of 21 residues. The germline V gene has CDR1 TSWWSYY and CDR2 QGS. The ends lost 0 bases at V and 2 bases at J; junction bases unmatched: 16. In nucleotides, the CDR3 is TGTGCTCTTGGGGAACTCCGGCTGGGGGATACGGATGGTTCGGGAACCGATAAACTCATCTTT. This sequence encodes CALGELRLGDTDGSGTDKLIF.

This clone appeared a few times. This chain uses TRDV1 with TRDJ1, with D uncertain. The length of the CDR3 is 15 residues. V was clipped by 4 bases and J by 0 bases, with 12 bases between them. Per germline, CDR1 TSWWSYY and CDR2 QGS. CDR3 in DNA: TGTGCTCTTGGGGGGCTGCCGTCGTACACCGATAAACTCATCTTT. It encodes CALGGLPSYTDKLIF.

This chain links TRDV1 with TRDJ1, with 9 bases identical to TRDD3. Losses at the gene ends were 5 bases for V and 0 bases for J; bases not matched to a gene: 13. The CDR3 is 18 residues long. Germline loops: CDR1 TSWWSYY, CDR2 QGS. The CDR3 sequence: CALGPPAGWGMYTDKLIF. DNA of the CDR3: TGTGCTCTTGGGCCCCCCGCGGGCTGGGGGATGTACACCGATAAACTCATCTTT.

This clone occurred a few times. This chain connects TRDV1 to TRDJ1, with 11 nucleotides matching TRDD3. Germline lookup yields CDR1 TSWWSYY and CDR2 QGS. The CDR3 has 23 amino acids. The V gene end was trimmed by 0 bases and the J gene end by 3 bases; junction bases not matched to a gene: 24. The CDR3 reads CALGELEAPIPSYWGIGPDKLIF. The CDR3 DNA follows: TGTGCTCTTGGGGAACTAGAGGCACCTATTCCCTCGTACTGGGGGATAGGGCCCGATAAACTCATCTTT.

This clone was found a few times. The rearrangement uses TRDV1 and TRDJ1; no firm D call. Deletions cut 5 bases from V and 1 base from J, with 29 bases between. CDR1 is TSWWSYY, CDR2 QGS, per germline. CDR3 length: 20 amino acids. In DNA, the CDR3 is TGTGCTCTTGGGCTCGTCCAACTTTCCACACCCATTTACCCCACCGATAAACTCATCTTT. Its translation: CALGLVQLSTPIYPTDKLIF.

This clone has just a few counts. The chain links TRDV1 to TRDJ1; D unresolved. Trimming shortened V by 2 bases and J by 3 bases, and 28 bases separated the two germline ends. The V gene's germline CDR1 is TSWWSYY and CDR2 QGS. This CDR3 comprises 20 residues. CDR3 coding DNA: TGTGCTCTTGGGGAATTCCCCGGTTCATCGGTCGTACCAGTCCCCGATAAACTCATCTTT. This gives the protein CALGEFPGSSVVPVPDKLIF.

The V gene is TRDV1, the J gene TRDJ1; 7 nucleotides match TRDD3. V lost 5 bases and J lost 2; bases outside the gene matches: 8. Germline loops: CDR1 TSWWSYY, CDR2 QGS. The CDR3 has 15 residues. Here the CDR3 reads CALGPFGYETDKLIF. The CDR3 coding sequence is TGTGCTCTTGGGCCTTTTGGATACGAGACCGATAAACTCATCTTT.

This clone was found a few times. The genes are TRDV1 and TRDJ1, with 13 bases identical to TRDD3. CDR3 length: 24 residues. After removal of 0 bases from V and 1 base from J, the junction contained 23 bases not matched to a gene. Germline V CDR1 and CDR2: TSWWSYY, QGS. Written as DNA, the CDR3 is TGTGCTCTTGGGGAACTAACTTCCCCCTCCCTACTGGGGGATACGCCGGAATGCACCGATAAACTCATCTTT. Translated, it gives CALGELTSPSLLGDTPECTDKLIF.

This chain links TRDV1 with TRDJ1; 11 nucleotides match TRDD3. Germline assignment: CDR1 TSWWSYY and CDR2 QGS. V lost 4 bases to trimming and J lost 0 bases; unmatched junction nucleotides: 13. The CDR3 is 19 residues long. The CDR3 is CALGGAFPWGIQDTDKLIF. CDR3 bases: TGTGCTCTTGGGGGTGCCTTCCCCTGGGGGATACAGGACACCGATAAACTCATCTTT.

This clone showed up just a few times. The gene calls are TRDV1 and TRDJ1; 8 nucleotides line up with TRDD2. This CDR3 is built from 21 residues. Germline assignment: CDR1 TSWWSYY and CDR2 QGS. Unmatched junction bases numbered 18, after V lost 0 bases and J lost 0 bases. The CDR3 DNA sequence: TGTGCTCTTGGGGAACTGGGGGCCTTCCTAAAGAATGGGGGGTACACCGATAAACTCATCTTT. Translating it yields CALGELGAFLKNGGYTDKLIF.

The sample holds a few counts of this clone. The chain carries TRDV1 and TRDJ1, with TRDD3 matching 7 bases. Trimming removed 5 bases from V and 0 bases from J; junction bases left unmatched: 21. This CDR3 is 20 amino acids long. Germline V gene data show CDR1 as TSWWSYY and CDR2 as QGS. The DNA for the CDR3 is TGTGCTCTTGGGCTACGCCGTACTACTGGGGTTAAAATGTACACCGATAAACTCATCTTT. As protein: CALGLRRTTGVKMYTDKLIF.

This clone was detected only a few times. The V call is TRDV1, the J call TRDJ1; 9 bases fit TRDD3. Trimming took 5 bases from V and 4 from J; bases not matched to a gene: 5. Germline V gene lookup returns CDR1 TSWWSYY and CDR2 QGS. CDR3 length equals 14 residues. CDR3 coding DNA: TGTGCTCTTGGGAACGTACTGGGGGACGATAAACTCATCTTT. Protein: CALGNVLGDDKLIF.

The genes are TRDV1 and TRDJ1; D is perhaps TRDD3 (6 bases). This CDR3 comprises 15 residues. V lost 1 base, J lost 4 bases, and 13 bases lay in between. Germline V gene sequence: CDR1 TSWWSYY, CDR2 QGS. In nucleotides, the CDR3 is TGTGCTCTTGGGGAACAAGGGGGACCCAGCGATAAACTCATCTTT. Its protein is CALGEQGGPSDKLIF.

V gene TRDV1 combines with J gene TRDJ1; TRDD3 matches 13 bases. Germline CDR1 and CDR2: TSWWSYY and QGS. The ends lost 2 bases at V and 1 base at J; junction bases unmatched: 13. This CDR3 contains 20 residues. Here the CDR3 DNA reads TGTGCTCTTGGGGAATTGGAGTACTGGGGGATACGCGGGGGCACCGATAAACTCATCTTT. Its translation: CALGELEYWGIRGGTDKLIF.

This chain links TRDV1 with TRDJ1; TRDD3 aligns across 10 bases. Per the germline V gene, CDR1 is TSWWSYY and CDR2 is QGS. The CDR3 is made up of 18 amino acids. V trimming: 3 bases; J trimming: 0 bases; junction bases outside the gene matches: 10. The CDR3 DNA sequence: TGTGCTCTTGGGGAGGATTGCGGGGGGATACGGTACACCGATAAACTCATCTTT. Amino acids: CALGEDCGGIRYTDKLIF.